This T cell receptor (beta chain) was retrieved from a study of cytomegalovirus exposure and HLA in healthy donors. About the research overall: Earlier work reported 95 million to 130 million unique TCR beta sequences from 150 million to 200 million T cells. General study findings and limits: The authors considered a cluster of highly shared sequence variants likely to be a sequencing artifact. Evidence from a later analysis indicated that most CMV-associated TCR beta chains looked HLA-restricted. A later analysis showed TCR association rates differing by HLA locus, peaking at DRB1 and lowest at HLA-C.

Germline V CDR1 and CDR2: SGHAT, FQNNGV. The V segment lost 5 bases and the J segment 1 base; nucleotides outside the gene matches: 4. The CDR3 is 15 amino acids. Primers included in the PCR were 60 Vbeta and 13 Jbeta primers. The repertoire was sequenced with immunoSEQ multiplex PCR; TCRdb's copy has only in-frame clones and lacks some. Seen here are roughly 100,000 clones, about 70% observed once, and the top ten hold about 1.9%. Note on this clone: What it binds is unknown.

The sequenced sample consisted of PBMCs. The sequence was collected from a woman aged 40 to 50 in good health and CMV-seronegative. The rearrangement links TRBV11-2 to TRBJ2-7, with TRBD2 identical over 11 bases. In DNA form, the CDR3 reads TGTGCCAGCAGCCCGGGACTAGCGGAGTCCTACGAGCAGTACTTC. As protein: CASSPGLAESYEQYF. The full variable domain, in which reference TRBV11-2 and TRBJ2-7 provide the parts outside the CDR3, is EAGVAQSPRYKIIEKRQSVAFWCNPISGHATLYWYQQILGQGPKLLIQFQNNGVVDDSQLPKDRFSAERLKGVDSTLKIQPAKLEDSAVYLCASSPGLAESYEQYFGPGTRLTVT.